This T cell receptor beta chain is from a study of T cell responses to AZD1222 COVID-19 vaccine. There are 14 residues in the CDR3. Germline CDR1 SEHNR, CDR2 FQNEAQ (reference sequence). V was clipped by 5 bases and J by 4 bases, with 12 bases between them. The table came from immunoSEQ multiplex PCR; TCRdb's copy has only in-frame clones and leaves some out. The sample table includes around 140,000 clones. A word on this clone: No antigen is known for it.

Study-level points and caveats: Rises in breadth and depth of Spike-specific TCRs came after two AZD1222 doses.

The sequence derives from an adult in good health. V and J are TRBV7-9 and TRBJ2-1, with D unresolved. Sample: peripheral blood. CDR3 nucleotide sequence: TGTGCCAGCAGCCTCCGTGACTTTTACAATGAGCAGTTCTTC. Translating gives CASSLRDFYNEQFF.